This T cell receptor beta chain was recovered during a study of blood T cell repertoires in COVID-19 (dated by TCRdb to 2019 to 2021). Study-wide context: Samples covering the acute and convalescent phases of COVID-19 were provided by collaborators in the United States, Italy and Spain. The samples were drawn from the first 160 participants of the ongoing ImmuneRACE study and from 1,200 or so subjects provided by 6 global collaborators. The dataset comprised deeply sampled blood TCRbeta repertoires from subjects exposed to, actively infected with, or recovered from COVID-19. The repertoires were made available in a free public database intended to serve as a resource for research on the immune response to SARS-CoV-2. The prospective study material was composed of cDNA or gDNA derived from T cells, B-cell-depleted T cells, or PBMCs. Where available, HLA class I and class II types were taken from metadata supplied by the sample provider and were not determined by assay-based typing. The sample metadata nearly always contained a de-identified subject ID, COVID-19 status, age in years and sex. Overall study results and their limits: The amount of clinical and demographic metadata varied by source and participant and was provided uncurated.

TCRbeta CDR3 regions were amplified from genomic DNA by means of the immunoSEQ Assay, a bias-controlled multiplex PCR. The authors' analysis ran thus. The number of nucleated cells in each sample was estimated by amplification of reference gene primers within the assay. To quantify the absolute abundance of each unique TCRbeta CDR3 rearrangement, sequence reads were collapsed and filtered. For each sample, productive Simpson clonality was calculated as the square root of Simpson's diversity index over productive rearrangements. TCRdb holds this immuneACCESS table with in-frame rearrangements only. Some clones are missing; in checked studies, unresolved V genes explain under half, and the rest has no known cause. V and J calls and clone size come straight from that table; D and trimming were deduced from the DNA. Present in this sample are around 280,000 clones, about nine tenths of which were seen just once. The biggest ten clones account for about 11% of the sample.

In the germline V gene (reference sequence), CDR1 corresponds to SSHAT and CDR2 to FNYEAQ. The cysteine opens and the phenylalanine closes a CDR3 of 13 amino acids. Kept here is only the CDR3 DNA, which spans 39 bases and is read in frame from base 1. Points on this clone: Its cognate antigen has yet to be identified. At one end the junction does not follow the germline gene, possibly because of a read error.

At one collaborating source in Seattle, patients were enrolled during active infection and were followed longitudinally through the course of disease. The collaborating institutions used their own protocols to collect whole blood in K2EDTA tubes. For TCRbeta analysis, collaborator samples were shipped as frozen whole blood, as isolated PBMCs, or as DNA extracted from either sample type. Sequences were obtained from peripheral blood. The rearrangement combines TRBV7-7 with TRBJ2-5, with the identity of the D gene unclear. The TCR originated in a woman aged 30 to 39 with COVID-19, enrolled during active disease. CDR3 protein: CASSSRPGETQYF. The nucleotide sequence is TGTGCTAGCAGTTCTCGGCCGGGAGAGACCCAGTACTTC.